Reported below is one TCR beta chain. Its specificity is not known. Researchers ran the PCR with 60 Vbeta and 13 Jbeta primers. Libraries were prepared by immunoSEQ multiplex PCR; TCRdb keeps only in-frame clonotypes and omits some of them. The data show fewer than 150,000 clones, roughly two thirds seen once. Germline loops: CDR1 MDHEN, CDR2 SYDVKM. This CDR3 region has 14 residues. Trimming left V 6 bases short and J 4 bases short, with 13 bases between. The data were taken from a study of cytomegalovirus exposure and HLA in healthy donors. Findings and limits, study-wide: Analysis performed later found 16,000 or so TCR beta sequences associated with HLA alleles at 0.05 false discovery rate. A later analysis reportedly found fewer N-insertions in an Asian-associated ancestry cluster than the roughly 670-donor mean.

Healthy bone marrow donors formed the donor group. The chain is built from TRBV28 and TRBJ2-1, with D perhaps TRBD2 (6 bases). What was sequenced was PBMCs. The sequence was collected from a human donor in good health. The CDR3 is CASRGGGIYNEQFF. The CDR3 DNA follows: TGTGCCAGCAGGGGCGGCGGGATTTACAATGAGCAGTTCTTC.